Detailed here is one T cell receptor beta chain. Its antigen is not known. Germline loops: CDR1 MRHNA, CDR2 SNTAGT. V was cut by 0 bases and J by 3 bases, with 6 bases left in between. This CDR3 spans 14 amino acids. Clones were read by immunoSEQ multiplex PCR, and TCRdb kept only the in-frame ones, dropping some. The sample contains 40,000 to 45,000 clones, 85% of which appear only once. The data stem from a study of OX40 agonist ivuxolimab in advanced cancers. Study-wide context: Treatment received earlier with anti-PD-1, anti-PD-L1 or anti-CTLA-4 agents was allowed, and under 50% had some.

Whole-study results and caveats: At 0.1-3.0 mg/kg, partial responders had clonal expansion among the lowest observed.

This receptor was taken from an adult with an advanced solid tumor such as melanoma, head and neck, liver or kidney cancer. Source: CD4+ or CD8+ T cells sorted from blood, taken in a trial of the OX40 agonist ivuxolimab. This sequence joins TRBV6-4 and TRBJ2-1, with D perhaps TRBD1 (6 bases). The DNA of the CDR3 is TGTGCCAGCAGTGACTCAGGGGGCTACAATGAGCAGTTCTTC. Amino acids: CASSDSGGYNEQFF.